A selection of T cell receptor beta chains follows, all from one sample in a study of spatial heterogeneity in lung cancer. One entry per CDR3 protein results from TCRdb running MiXCR on the 5' RACE reads. The table shows roughly 5,900 distinct CDR3 sequences, with roughly 6.7% occurring only once. Source: lung tumor tissue, taken at surgery. All receptors come from a male donor with early-stage non-small cell lung cancer. CDR3s include the opening cysteine and the closing phenylalanine or tryptophan.

v_gene: TRBV19
len: 12
j_gene: TRBJ2-5
CDR3aa: CASSTARETQYF

v_gene: TRBV3-1
len: 14
j_gene: TRBJ2-2
CDR3aa: CASSQQGNTGELFF

v_gene: TRBV7-9
len: 12
j_gene: TRBJ1-1
CDR3aa: CASSSGTPEAFF

v_gene: TRBV4-3
len: 17
j_gene: TRBJ2-3
CDR3aa: CASSQEGLRGGTDTQYF

v_gene: TRBV29-1
len: 14
j_gene: TRBJ1-1
CDR3aa: CSVDLSGGFAEAFF

v_gene: TRBV15
len: 13
j_gene: TRBJ2-5
CDR3aa: CATSPRYQETQYF

v_gene: TRBV6-5
len: 15
j_gene: TRBJ1-1
CDR3aa: CASSYLDKMNTEAFF

v_gene: TRBV6-2/TRBV6-3
len: 15
j_gene: TRBJ1-5
CDR3aa: CASSYPGEVDQPQHF

v_gene: TRBV20-1
len: 10
j_gene: TRBJ2-1
CDR3aa: CSARLAEQFF

v_gene: TRBV2
len: 13
j_gene: TRBJ2-5
CDR3aa: CASNRPLEETQYF

v_gene: TRBV6-5
len: 14
j_gene: TRBJ2-3
CDR3aa: CANSGDRGTDTQYF

v_gene: TRBV29-1
len: 13
j_gene: TRBJ2-5
CDR3aa: CSVGTGVPETQYF

v_gene: TRBV7-2
len: 16
j_gene: TRBJ2-5
CDR3aa: CASSLGGDAAQETQYF

v_gene: TRBV5-6
len: 16
j_gene: TRBJ2-1
CDR3aa: CASSLLTGHLYNEQFF

v_gene: TRBV9
len: 12
j_gene: TRBJ1-6
CDR3aa: CASSREGSPLHF

v_gene: TRBV6-2/TRBV6-3
len: 17
j_gene: TRBJ2-3
CDR3aa: CASSYLGTSGGADTQYF

v_gene: TRBV14
len: 16
j_gene: TRBJ2-2
CDR3aa: CASSDRATQNTGELFF

v_gene: TRBV6-2/TRBV6-3
len: 15
j_gene: TRBJ2-1
CDR3aa: CASSYFAGDRNEQFF

v_gene: TRBV29-1
len: 14
j_gene: TRBJ2-3
CDR3aa: CSVAGRANTDTQYF

v_gene: TRBV12-3/TRBV12-4
len: 12
j_gene: TRBJ1-2
CDR3aa: CASSPALYGYTF

v_gene: TRBV6-5
len: 16
j_gene: TRBJ2-7
CDR3aa: CASSYSTSGNSYEQYF

v_gene: TRBV2
len: 16
j_gene: TRBJ2-1
CDR3aa: CASSERQGGSYNEQFF

v_gene: TRBV4-2
len: 15
j_gene: TRBJ1-2
CDR3aa: CASSRGTNEGYGYTF

v_gene: TRBV12-3/TRBV12-4
len: 18
j_gene: TRBJ2-5
CDR3aa: CASSPGVAGIILQETQYF

v_gene: TRBV12-3/TRBV12-4
len: 14
j_gene: TRBJ2-1
CDR3aa: CASSSGQGFDEQFF

v_gene: TRBV11-3
len: 16
j_gene: TRBJ2-3
CDR3aa: CASSLRFQGATDTQYF

v_gene: TRBV5-6
len: 15
j_gene: TRBJ1-5
CDR3aa: CASSRGQFSNQPQHF

v_gene: TRBV11-2
len: 15
j_gene: TRBJ1-2
CDR3aa: CASSLGWLDNDGYTF

v_gene: TRBV7-9
len: 14
j_gene: TRBJ2-2
CDR3aa: CASTGTTNTGELFF

v_gene: TRBV11-3
len: 16
j_gene: TRBJ2-1
CDR3aa: CASSSPREGTYNEQFF

v_gene: TRBV7-9
len: 14
j_gene: TRBJ1-2
CDR3aa: CASTMDPPADGYTF

v_gene: TRBV2
len: 14
j_gene: TRBJ1-2
CDR3aa: CASSREQKNYGYTF

v_gene: TRBV7-2
len: 16
j_gene: TRBJ1-1
CDR3aa: CASSLDVGGGNTEAFF

v_gene: TRBV27
len: 15
j_gene: TRBJ2-2
CDR3aa: CASSLIGPHTGELFF

v_gene: TRBV20-1
len: 14
j_gene: TRBJ1-4
CDR3aa: CSASKGDMDEKLFF

v_gene: TRBV20-1
len: 13
j_gene: TRBJ2-1
CDR3aa: CSVVIAGFNEQFF

v_gene: TRBV29-1
len: 15
j_gene: TRBJ1-3
CDR3aa: CSVELIGDRERTIYF

v_gene: TRBV6-5
len: 15
j_gene: TRBJ2-3
CDR3aa: CASSYSLGFQDTQYF

v_gene: TRBV29-1
len: 12
j_gene: TRBJ2-5
CDR3aa: CSVDKQQETQYF

v_gene: TRBV30
len: 15
j_gene: TRBJ2-7
CDR3aa: CAWSDPGLLGGEQYF

v_gene: TRBV30
len: 12
j_gene: TRBJ2-5
CDR3aa: CAWSVQGETQYF

v_gene: TRBV10-1
len: 18
j_gene: TRBJ1-1
CDR3aa: CASSSELGRTGGSTEAFF

v_gene: TRBV4-1
len: 14
j_gene: TRBJ1-6
CDR3aa: CASSQETANSPLHF

v_gene: TRBV24-1
len: 14
j_gene: TRBJ2-6
CDR3aa: CATSDTDGENVLTF

v_gene: TRBV9
len: 14
j_gene: TRBJ2-7
CDR3aa: CASSPSDRVYEQYF

v_gene: TRBV11-2
len: 17
j_gene: TRBJ2-7
CDR3aa: CASSLDWTLPWGHEQYF

v_gene: TRBV6-1
len: 16
j_gene: TRBJ2-6
CDR3aa: CASSEDLGSGANVLTF

v_gene: TRBV11-2
len: 15
j_gene: TRBJ1-1
CDR3aa: CASSLAGKVNTEAFF